The 26 T cell receptor beta chains listed next were all sequenced from one sample in a study of neurological immune-mediated disorders. Time point: technical triplicate 1. MiXCR was run by TCRdb on the 5' RACE reads, yielding one entry per CDR3 protein. The data contain about 24,000 distinct CDR3 sequences, less than 15% of them seen just once; the ten biggest clones take up 5.5%. Material: CD4+ T cells from blood. The receptors come from a female donor with HTLV-1-associated myelopathy (HAM/TSP).

Many counts were recorded for this clonotype. The chain carries TRBV7-3 and TRBJ2-1; D is undetermined. CDR1 and CDR2 from the germline V gene are SGHTA and FQGTGA. CDR3 length equals 14 residues. With 2 bases removed from V and 5 bases from J, the gap between germline ends came to 10 bases. The CDR3 loop reads CASSLVASHNEQFF. The CDR3 bases are TGTGCCAGCAGCTTAGTAGCTAGTCACAATGAGCAGTTCTTC.

There are many counts of this clonotype. The V call is TRBV12-3 or TRBV12-4, the J call TRBJ2-5; the D is unclear. V lost 1 base to trimming and J lost 10 bases, with 16 bases between them. This CDR3 comprises 14 residues. CDR3 DNA: TGTGCCAGCAGTTTAGAAGCGACCCGATTGGGCCAGTACTTC. It is translated as CASSLEATRLGQYF.

CDR3 residues: CAVSHGGVGSGELFF. CDR3 nucleotides: TGTGCCGTCAGCCACGGCGGGGTGGGGTCCGGGGAGCTGTTTTTT. The chain carries TRBV3-1 and TRBJ2-2; the D gene is possibly TRBD2 (6 bases). Deletions cut 11 bases from V and 6 bases from J, with 22 bases between. CDR1 is LGHDT and CDR2 is YNNKEL in the germline V gene (reference sequence). The CDR3 is made up of 15 amino acids.

This clonotype appeared many times. The chain joins TRBV27 to TRBJ1-2; 9 bases map to TRBD1. The germline CDR1 and CDR2 sequences are MNHEY and SMNVEV (reference sequence). CDR3 length: 13 amino acids. The ends lost 4 bases at V and 7 bases at J; junction bases unmatched: 4. The CDR3 protein is CASSSTGGRGYTF. The CDR3 DNA sequence: TGTGCCAGCAGTTCAACAGGGGGCCGTGGCTACACCTTC.

This chain uses TRBV6-5 with TRBJ1-2; 9 bases map to TRBD1. CDR1 and CDR2 from the germline V gene are MNHEY and SVGAGI. V shed 6 bases and J 7 bases; nucleotides not matched to a gene: 9. The CDR3 consists of 14 residues. Here the CDR3 reads CASRDPGTGTGYTF. CDR3 nucleotides: TGTGCCAGCAGGGACCCCGGGACAGGGACTGGCTACACCTTC.

This clonotype was recorded at least ten times. The genes are TRBV20-1 and TRBJ1-5, with D perhaps matching TRBD1 (5 bases). From germline, CDR1 is DFQATT and CDR2 SNEGSKA (reference sequence). Trimming shortened V by 6 bases and J by 7 bases, and 19 bases separated the two germline ends. CDR3 length: 14 amino acids. The CDR3 coding sequence is TGCAGTGCGGCCCCGGGGCACTTAACCCAGCCCCAGCATTTT. It yields the protein CSAAPGHLTQPQHF.

This clonotype was observed many times. This rearrangement joins TRBV12-3 or TRBV12-4 to TRBJ1-2; 7 bases are shared with TRBD1. V lost 6 bases to trimming and J lost 6 bases; unmatched junction nucleotides: 10. The CDR3 is 14 amino acids. In DNA, the CDR3 is TGTGCCAGCAGCCCCATGACAGGGTGGGATGGCTACACCTTC. Protein: CASSPMTGWDGYTF.

A note on this clonotype: It is unclear where the CDR3 begins or ends on the DNA, so no DNA is shown, and the CDR3 is as TCRdb lists it. The chain recombines TRBV5-1 with TRBJ2-7. Germline lookup yields CDR1 SGHRS and CDR2 YFSETQ. A total of 21 residues make up the CDR3, ends included. Here the CDR3 reads CASSFYICSASAWSEAVEQYF.

This chain joins TRBV20-1 and TRBJ2-3; 8 bases agree with TRBD2. Looked up from germline, CDR1 is DFQATT and CDR2 is SNEGSKA (reference sequence). There are 16 residues in the CDR3. After removal of 6 bases from V and 8 bases from J, the junction contained 19 bases not matched to a gene. In DNA form, the CDR3 reads TGCAGTGCCTTCCCGGGGGGGGGGCCCTCCGTGGTTACGCAGTATTTT. Translation: CSAFPGGGPSVVTQYF.

This clonotype has at least ten counts. The V call is TRBV2, the J call TRBJ2-3; D might be TRBD2 (6 bases). Trimming shortened V by 8 bases and J by 5 bases, and 14 bases separated the two germline ends. CDR1 is SNHLY and CDR2 is FYNNEI in the germline V gene. This CDR3 contains 13 residues. The chain's CDR3 is CASGTGSGDTQYF. The CDR3 bases are TGTGCCAGCGGGACTGGAAGTGGAGATACGCAGTATTTT.

This clonotype is deemed medium-sized (0.01 to 0.1%). The gene calls are TRBV3-1 and TRBJ2-1; the match to TRBD2 covers 11 bases. With 4 bases clipped from V and 11 bases from J, the junction kept 16 bases outside the gene matches. CDR3 length: 17 residues. CDR1 and CDR2 from the germline V gene are LGHDT and YNNKEL (reference sequence). CDR3 region: CASSPLSTSGTTGQQFF. The CDR3 DNA reads as TGTGCCAGCAGCCCATTATCGACTAGCGGGACAACCGGGCAGCAGTTCTTC.

There are many counts of this clonotype. This sequence joins TRBV7-9 and TRBJ1-2; TRBD1 is a possible D gene (6 bases). The germline gives CDR1 SEHNR, CDR2 FQNEAQ (reference sequence). The CDR3 has 13 residues. V dropped 3 bases and J dropped 4 bases, with 9 bases sitting between them. CDR3 sequence reads: CASSFTGSYGYTF. In DNA, the CDR3 is TGTGCCAGCAGCTTCACAGGGTCCTATGGCTACACCTTC. Looking up the rest from reference TRBV7-9 and TRBJ1-2 gives the full variable domain: DTGVSQNPRHKITKRGQNVTFRCDPISEHNRLYWYRQTLGQGPEFLTYFQNEAQLEKSRLLSDRFSAERPKGSFSTLEIQRTEQGDSAMYLCASSFTGSYGYTFGSGTRLTVV.

This clonotype was picked up many times. The chain is built from TRBV7-9 and TRBJ2-3; the D gene is possibly TRBD1 (6 bases). The CDR3 runs to 14 residues. Per germline, CDR1 SEHNR and CDR2 FQNEAQ (reference sequence). The V and J ends lost 5 bases and 2 bases respectively, with 11 bases between them. CDR3 bases: TGTGCCAGCAGCCGGGGACAAGCCACAGATACGCAGTATTTT. Translation gives CASSRGQATDTQYF.

This clonotype was seen ten or more times. V usage is TRBV3-1 and J usage is TRBJ2-7, with 7 nucleotides matching TRBD2. The CDR3 contains 15 residues. J lost 5 bases, V lost 0 bases, and 7 bases had no gene match. CDR1 and CDR2 from the germline V gene are LGHDT and YNNKEL (reference sequence). DNA for the CDR3: TGTGCCAGCAGCCAAGACATTAGCGGGTCCCACGAGCAGTACTTC. Protein product: CASSQDISGSHEQYF.

This clonotype has ten or more counts. The chain uses TRBV6-6 and TRBJ2-7; no clear D gene. Germline loops: CDR1 MNHNY, CDR2 SVGAGI (reference sequence). With 2 bases removed from V and 6 bases from J, the gap between germline ends came to 5 bases. This CDR3 is 11 amino acids long. CDR3 in DNA: TGTGCCAGCAGTTACATGGGCGAGCAGTACTTC. Its protein product is CASSYMGEQYF.

The table lists this clonotype with many counts. The chain carries TRBV5-8 and TRBJ2-7; no clear D. The CDR3 extends over 15 amino acids. V was shortened by 5 bases and J by 2 bases, with 17 bases between the two germline ends. Germline V CDR1 and CDR2: SGHTS, YDEGEE. The CDR3 coding sequence is TGTGCCAGCAGATTCTCCGTATCCGGTCCCTACGAGCAGTACTTC. This sequence encodes CASRFSVSGPYEQYF.

This clonotype was counted many times. The rearrangement joins TRBV20-1 to TRBJ2-5; D uncertain. V gave up 6 bases and J gave up 3 bases, with 11 bases separating them. The CDR3 spans 12 residues. Germline loops: CDR1 DFQATT, CDR2 SNEGSKA (reference sequence). CDR3 nucleotide sequence: TGCAGTGCCGCGCAGGTAGAAGAGACCCAGTACTTC. Residues: CSAAQVEETQYF.

This clonotype was picked up many times. This chain links TRBV6-5 with TRBJ1-5, with D possibly matching TRBD1 (5 bases). Trimming took 2 bases from V and 4 from J, leaving 6 bases between them. Germline lookup yields CDR1 MNHEY and CDR2 SVGAGI. The CDR3 sequence is 13 residues long. CDR3 amino acids: CASSYGQNQPQHF. For the CDR3, the DNA is TGTGCCAGCAGTTACGGACAAAATCAGCCCCAGCATTTT.

Many counts were recorded for this clonotype. The chain couples TRBV3-1 to TRBJ1-2, with 7 nucleotides matching TRBD1. The CDR3 extends over 16 amino acids. V dropped 2 bases and J dropped 2; count of bases not matched to a gene: 8. Germline V gives CDR1 LGHDT, CDR2 YNNKEL (reference sequence). DNA of the CDR3: TGTGCCAGCAGCCAAAATCTGGGACAGTTGAACTATGGCTACACCTTC. Translated, it gives CASSQNLGQLNYGYTF.

The table lists this clonotype with many counts. The V gene is TRBV4-1, the J gene TRBJ1-5; a weak D match, TRBD1 (5 bases). V was shortened by 1 base and J by 3 bases, with 13 bases between the two germline ends. Germline V lookup: CDR1 MGHRA, CDR2 YSYEKL. The CDR3 has 16 amino acids. CDR3 sequence: CASSQVLGGVNQPQHF. CDR3 in DNA: TGCGCCAGCAGCCAAGTTCTGGGGGGAGTCAATCAGCCCCAGCATTTT.

This clonotype came up many times. The gene calls are TRBV5-1 and TRBJ1-1; 7 bases fit TRBD1. Germline CDR1 is SGHRS and CDR2 is YFSETQ. The CDR3 runs 14 residues. V was clipped by 1 base and J by 2 bases; unmatched bases: 2. CDR3 in amino acids: CASSLTGVNTEAFF. CDR3 nucleotide sequence: TGCGCCAGCAGCTTGACAGGGGTAAACACTGAAGCTTTCTTT.

This clonotype was seen repeatedly, ten times or more. The chain combines TRBV10-3 with TRBJ2-2; TRBD1 matches 7 bases. This CDR3 region has 14 residues. Germline-derived CDR1 and CDR2 are ENHRY and SYGVKD. With V trimmed by 7 bases and J by 3 bases, 5 bases remained unmatched. Here the CDR3 DNA reads TGTGCCATCACTAAGGGACAGTACACCGGGGAGCTGTTTTTT. This gives the protein CAITKGQYTGELFF.

This clonotype was seen repeatedly, ten times or more. V is TRBV24-1 and J is TRBJ2-5, with D perhaps being TRBD1 or TRBD2 (5 bases each). The germline V gene encodes CDR1 KGHDR and CDR2 SFDVKD. Trimming cost V 0 bases and J 2 bases, with 9 bases left between them. The CDR3 is 15 amino acids. CDR3 amino acids: CATSDLGTEQETQYF. The CDR3 DNA is TGTGCCACCAGTGATTTGGGGACCGAACAAGAGACCCAGTACTTC.

Comment on this clonotype: The junction and the germline gene differ at one end; a read error may be behind it. This CDR3 reads CASTSNRGYNF. CDR3 sequence (DNA): TGTGCCAGCACCAGTAATAGGGGCTACAACTTC. The rearrangement uses TRBV27 and TRBJ1-2, with a tentative D call TRBD1 (5 bases). Germline V gene lookup returns CDR1 MNHEY and CDR2 SMNVEV (reference sequence). The CDR3 sequence is 11 residues long.

This clonotype has at least ten counts. This chain links TRBV6-2 or TRBV6-3 with TRBJ2-1, with TRBD2 matching 13 bases. Germline lookup yields CDR1 MNHEY and CDR2 SVGEGT. Trimming cost V 6 bases and J 6 bases; bases outside gene matches: 5. This CDR3 has 15 amino acids. CDR3 region: CASSLTSGGTNEQFF. Written as DNA, the CDR3 is TGTGCCAGCAGCCTGACTAGCGGGGGGACCAATGAGCAGTTCTTC.

This clonotype was counted many times. The chain combines TRBV15 with TRBJ1-6; 7 bases align to TRBD1. With V trimmed by 0 bases and J by 9 bases, 8 bases remained unmatched. Germline V gene sequence: CDR1 LNHNV, CDR2 YYDKDF (reference sequence). The CDR3 contains 16 residues. The CDR3 loop reads CATSRDLTGAGSPLHF. CDR3 bases: TGTGCCACCAGCAGAGATCTTACAGGGGCAGGTTCACCCCTCCACTTT.